This T cell receptor (beta chain) was recovered during a study of cytomegalovirus exposure and HLA in healthy donors. The study ran its PCR with 60 Vbeta and 13 Jbeta primers. The assay was immunoSEQ multiplex PCR, and TCRdb's table has in-frame clones only and misses some. There are a few hundred thousand clones in the sample; roughly 80% occur only once, and roughly 0.31% lies in the top ten. Germline values: CDR1 SGHVS, CDR2 FNYEAQ. V was pared by 4 bases and J by 8 bases, with 11 bases between. This CDR3 has 13 amino acids. J is TRBJ1-4 and V is TRBV7-6; the D is unclear. The sample consisted of PBMCs. The receptor was derived from a girl aged 2-10 years in good health and CMV-seronegative. CDR3 in amino acids: CASSSAAKEKLFF. The CDR3 nucleotides read TGTGCCAGCAGCTCAGCAGCCAAAGAAAAACTGTTTTTT.